A single sample is the source of the 23 T cell receptor beta chains below, sequenced in a study of blood T cells in healthy people across ages. A second PCR, run for about 6 to 11 cycles, used a sample-barcoded 5' primer plus a J-beta primer mix. TCRdb re-derived calls from the 5' RACE reads in MiXCR, one entry per CDR3 protein. The sample carries 1.5 million to 2 million distinct CDR3 sequences, about 39% recorded once. Sequencing was carried out using blood. These receptor sequences come from a human donor in good health.

The rearrangement uses TRBV6-5 and TRBJ1-1; D not resolved. Germline CDR1 reads MNHEY; CDR2 reads SVGAGI. Trimming stripped 4 bases from V and 1 base from J, with 10 bases between. The CDR3 extends over 14 amino acids. The CDR3 sequence: CASSFNMRNTEAFF. CDR3 coding DNA: TGTGCCAGCAGTTTCAACATGAGGAACACTGAAGCTTTCTTT.

There are a few counts of this clonotype. This sequence joins TRBV20-1 and TRBJ1-5; D may be TRBD1 (5 bases). V lost 0 bases and J 5 bases, leaving 20 bases between the germline ends. Per the germline V gene, CDR1 is DFQATT and CDR2 is SNEGSKA (reference sequence). The CDR3 contains 17 residues. The CDR3 here is CSAREVSGRGPDQPQHF. Here the CDR3 DNA reads TGCAGTGCTAGAGAGGTCAGTGGGAGGGGTCCCGATCAGCCCCAGCATTTT.

This clonotype was detected a few times. The rearrangement joins TRBV7-3 to TRBJ1-2, with TRBD1 matching 9 bases. There are 13 residues in the CDR3. Per the germline V gene, CDR1 is SGHTA and CDR2 is FQGTGA. J gave up 7 bases and V 5 bases, and 5 bases lay outside the gene matches. The CDR3 reads CASSAGQGTGYTF. DNA for the CDR3: TGTGCCAGCAGCGCCGGACAGGGGACTGGCTACACCTTC.

The gene calls are TRBV12-3 or TRBV12-4 and TRBJ1-1, with unresolved D. The CDR3 sequence is 11 residues long. Trimming took 5 bases from V and 6 from J, leaving 7 bases between them. Written as DNA, the CDR3 is TGTGCCAGCAGTCATACTCCTGAAGCTTTCTTT. Amino acid sequence: CASSHTPEAFF.

This clonotype was recorded a few times. The chain links TRBV29-1 to TRBJ1-2; possibly TRBD1 for D (6 bases). The CDR3 extends over 11 amino acids. The germline gives CDR1 SQVTM, CDR2 ANQGSEA. V lost 3 bases and J 10 bases, leaving 12 bases between the germline ends. CDR3 in amino acids: CSVDGGLDYTF. CDR3 coding DNA: TGCAGCGTTGATGGGGGCCTGGACTACACCTTC.

This clonotype has just a few counts. The chain employs TRBV20-1 and TRBJ1-2; the D gene is possibly TRBD1 (6 bases). Germline values: CDR1 DFQATT, CDR2 SNEGSKA (reference sequence). The CDR3 extends over 14 amino acids. Between the trimmed V and J ends, which lost 1 base and 4 bases, there was a span of 13 bases. Here the CDR3 DNA reads TGCAGTGCTAGAGTGGGTGACAGGTCCTATGGCTACACCTTC. It translates to CSARVGDRSYGYTF.

This clonotype was observed a few times. The chain is built from TRBV5-1 and TRBJ2-6, with no clear D. The ends were cut back, 4 bases at V and 1 base at J, with 21 bases in the middle. Germline CDR1 reads SGHRS; CDR2 reads YFSETQ. The CDR3 extends over 19 amino acids. CDR3 sequence: CASSPGVGARYSGANVLTF. The CDR3, as DNA: TGCGCCAGCAGCCCGGGTGTAGGAGCCAGATATTCTGGGGCCAACGTCCTGACTTTC.

Comments on this clonotype: One junction end does not reproduce the germline sequence, and a read error may be involved. The chain links TRBV7-9 to TRBJ2-6; D might be TRBD1 or TRBD2, each matching 5 bases. Germline CDR1 reads SEHNR; CDR2 reads FQNEAQ (reference sequence). This CDR3 is built from 14 residues. CDR3 DNA sequence: TGTGCCAGCAACGGGCGGGCTGGGGCCAACGTCCGGACTTTC. This encodes CASNGRAGANVRTF.

The V and J genes are TRBV7-2 and TRBJ1-4; D gene ambiguous. V shed 5 bases and J shed 14 bases, with 18 bases lying between them. Per the germline V gene, CDR1 is SGHTA and CDR2 is FQGNSA. CDR3 length: 13 amino acids. The DNA for the CDR3 is TGTGCCAGCAGCCCCACCGTGGGGATTAAGCTGTTTTTT. Protein product: CASSPTVGIKLFF.

The chain carries TRBV4-1 and TRBJ1-2, with a possible D match to TRBD1 (5 bases). The CDR3 length is 15 residues. Germline assignment: CDR1 MGHRA and CDR2 YSYEKL. V gave up 4 bases and J gave up 8 bases, with 20 bases separating them. The CDR3 DNA reads TGCGCCAGCAGCCCACCCTGGGAGGGGACGGAGGGCTACACCTTC. Its protein product is CASSPPWEGTEGYTF.

DNA of the CDR3: TGCGCCAGCAGCCAGGAAGGGACGAGGTTAAATTCACCCCTCCACTTT. Translation: CASSQEGTRLNSPLHF. This chain joins TRBV4-1 and TRBJ1-6; the D gene is possibly TRBD1 (5 bases). The CDR3 is made up of 16 amino acids. CDR1 is MGHRA, CDR2 YSYEKL, per germline. V was clipped by 3 bases and J by 7 bases, with 16 bases between them.

This clonotype was observed a few times. The chain joins TRBV12-3 or TRBV12-4 to TRBJ2-5; tentatively, D is TRBD2 (6 bases). The germline V and J ends were trimmed by 4 bases and 5 bases, with 11 bases remaining between them. CDR3 size: 13 residues. The CDR3 reads CASSSRTIETQYF. The CDR3 region has the DNA TGTGCCAGCAGTTCTAGGACTATCGAGACCCAGTACTTC.

This clonotype was recorded a few times. The rearrangement joins TRBV9 to TRBJ2-5; D might be TRBD2 (6 bases). Between the trimmed V and J ends, which lost 2 bases and 7 bases, there was a span of 12 bases. Per germline, CDR1 SGDLS and CDR2 YYNGEE. This CDR3 is 13 amino acids long. The CDR3 sequence is CASSVGGEATQYF. CDR3 nucleotide sequence: TGTGCCAGCAGCGTTGGTGGGGAGGCGACCCAGTACTTC.

The chain uses TRBV29-1 and TRBJ1-1; perhaps TRBD1 as D (5 bases). Trimming pared 5 bases from V and 5 bases from J, leaving 18 bases between. There are 14 residues in the CDR3. CDR1 and CDR2 (germline): SQVTM, ANQGSEA. CDR3 protein: CSVNGQGLGTEAFF. In DNA, the CDR3 is TGCAGCGTTAACGGGCAGGGCTTGGGAACTGAAGCTTTCTTT.

A note on this clonotype: A junction boundary mismatches the germline segment, possibly from a read error. CDR3 residues: CASSLASGGHLYNERFF. In nucleotides, the CDR3 is TGTGCCAGCAGCTTAGCTAGCGGGGGCCATCTATACAATGAGCGGTTCTTC. The chain combines TRBV7-9 with TRBJ2-1; 9 bases align to TRBD2. Germline CDR1 SEHNR, CDR2 FQNEAQ (reference sequence). The CDR3 runs to 17 residues.

The CDR3 loop reads CASRPRSGGREQYF. The CDR3 DNA reads TGTGCCAGCAGGCCCCGCTCCGGGGGGAGAGAGCAGTATTTT. The J gene is TRBJ2-3, the V gene TRBV6-2 or TRBV6-3, with 7 bases that match TRBD2. The V segment lost 6 bases and the J segment 11 bases; nucleotides outside the gene matches: 14. Per the germline V gene, CDR1 is MNHEY and CDR2 is SVGEGT. This CDR3 is built from 14 residues.

For this clonotype: One end of the junction varies from germline; a read error may be responsible. The rearrangement links TRBV4-3 to TRBJ2-1; 10 nucleotides agree with TRBD2. The CDR3 covers 18 residues. The germline gives CDR1 LGHNA, CDR2 YSLEER. The CDR3 is CASSPGRTAAGGPNERFF. CDR3 nucleotide sequence: TGCGCCAGCAGCCCTGGCAGGACCGCAGCGGGGGGGCCCAATGAGCGGTTCTTC.

This clonotype was seen a few times. The chain has TRBV10-3 and TRBJ2-7, with 7 bases that match TRBD2. This CDR3 has 17 amino acids. Trimming removed 0 bases from V and 6 bases from J; junction bases left unmatched: 14. Germline V lookup: CDR1 ENHRY, CDR2 SYGVKD. CDR3 in amino acids: CAISESTVRGGTLEQYF. The CDR3 nucleotides read TGTGCCATCAGTGAGTCGACTGTGAGGGGAGGGACTCTCGAGCAGTACTTC.

This rearrangement joins TRBV6-6 to TRBJ2-5; 8 bases align to TRBD2. The closer fit of TRBJ2-7 to the DNA end suggests the J call may be wrong. The length of the CDR3 is 16 residues. Looked up from germline, CDR1 is MNHNY and CDR2 is SVGAGI (reference sequence). As DNA, the CDR3 is TGTGCCAGCAGTTCCCTTCTAGCGGGTAATGGTTACGAGCAGTACTTC. Its protein product is CASSSLLAGNGYEQYF.

The rearrangement uses TRBV4-1 and TRBJ1-1; tentative D call: TRBD1 (6 bases). The length of the CDR3 is 18 residues. V was shortened by 4 bases and J by 1 base, with 22 bases between the two germline ends. Germline V lookup: CDR1 MGHRA, CDR2 YSYEKL. CDR3 in DNA: TGCGCCAGCAGCCCACTTCGGGTACAGGGAGATGAGAACACTGAAGCTTTCTTT. This encodes CASSPLRVQGDENTEAFF.

The chain recombines TRBV27 with TRBJ2-1; D is unresolved. CDR3 length equals 15 residues. Looked up from germline, CDR1 is MNHEY and CDR2 is SMNVEV (reference sequence). V lost 6 bases and J 5 bases, leaving 17 bases between the germline ends. The CDR3 region is CASREIARLNNEQFF. The DNA for the CDR3 is TGTGCCAGCAGGGAGATTGCTAGATTGAACAATGAGCAGTTCTTC.

The gene calls are TRBV28 and TRBJ2-3, with a possible D match to TRBD1 (6 bases). V lost 5 bases, J lost 3 bases, and 12 bases lay in between. Germline CDR1 reads MDHEN; CDR2 reads SYDVKM. This CDR3 is built from 14 residues. CDR3 in DNA: TGTGCCAGCAGTAAACAGGGAGCGACAGATACGCAGTATTTT. It codes for CASSKQGATDTQYF.

Only a few counts were recorded for this clonotype. This chain links TRBV28 with TRBJ2-3; D is unclear. The length of the CDR3 is 12 residues. Trimming took off 7 bases at V and 4 bases at J, with 9 bases between the two ends. Germline loops: CDR1 MDHEN, CDR2 SYDVKM. This CDR3 reads CASTPGADTQYF. The CDR3 DNA sequence: TGTGCCAGCACCCCAGGAGCAGATACGCAGTATTTT.